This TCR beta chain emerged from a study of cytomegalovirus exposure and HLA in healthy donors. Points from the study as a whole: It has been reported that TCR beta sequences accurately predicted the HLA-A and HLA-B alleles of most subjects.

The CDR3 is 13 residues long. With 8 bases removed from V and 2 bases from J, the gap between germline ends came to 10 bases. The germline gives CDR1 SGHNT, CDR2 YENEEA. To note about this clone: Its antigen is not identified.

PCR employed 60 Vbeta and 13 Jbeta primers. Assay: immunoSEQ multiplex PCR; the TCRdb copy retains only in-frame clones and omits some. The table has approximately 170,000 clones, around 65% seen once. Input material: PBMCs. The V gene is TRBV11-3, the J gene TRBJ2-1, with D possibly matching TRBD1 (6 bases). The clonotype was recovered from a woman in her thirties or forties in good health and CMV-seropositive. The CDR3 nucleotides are TGTGCCAGCGGACGGGACACCTACAATGAGCAGTTCTTC. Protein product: CASGRDTYNEQFF.